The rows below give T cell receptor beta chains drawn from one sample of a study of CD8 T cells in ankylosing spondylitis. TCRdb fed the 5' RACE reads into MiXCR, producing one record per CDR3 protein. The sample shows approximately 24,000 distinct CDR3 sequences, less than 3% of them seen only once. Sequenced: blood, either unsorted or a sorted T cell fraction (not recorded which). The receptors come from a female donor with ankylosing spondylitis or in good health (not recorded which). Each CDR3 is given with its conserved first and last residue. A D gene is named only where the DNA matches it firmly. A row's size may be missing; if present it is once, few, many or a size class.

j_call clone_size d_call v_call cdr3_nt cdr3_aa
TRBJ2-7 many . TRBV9 TGTGCCAGCAGCGTAACGGGGGGCGCGACCTACGAGCAGTACTTC CASSVTGGATYEQYF
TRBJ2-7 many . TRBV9 TGTGCCAGCAGCCTACAAGGGGGGTACGAGCAGTACTTC CASSLQGGYEQYF
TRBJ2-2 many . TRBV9 TGTGCCAGCAGCGTAGGTCCACCAACAGGGTCGGCCGGGGAGCTGTTTTTT CASSVGPPTGSAGELFF
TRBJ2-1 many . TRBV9 TGTGCCAGCAGCGTAGTGAGTAGCTCCTACAATGAGCAGTTCTTC CASSVVSSSYNEQFF
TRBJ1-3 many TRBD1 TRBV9 TGTGCCAGCAGCGACCCCTCAGGGGGTCTAAGAAACACCATATATTTT CASSDPSGGLRNTIYF
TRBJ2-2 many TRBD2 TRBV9 TGTGCCAGCAGCCCCGGACTAGCGGGAGTTATCGGGGAGCTGTTTTTT CASSPGLAGVIGELFF
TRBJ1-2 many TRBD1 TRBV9 TGTGCCAGCAGCCGGGGGGGACAGGGACACTATGGCTACACCTTC CASSRGGQGHYGYTF
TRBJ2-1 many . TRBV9 TGTGCCAGCAGCCCTGGAATTAACACCTACAATGAGCAGTTCTTC CASSPGINTYNEQFF
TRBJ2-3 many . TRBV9 TGTGCCAGCAGCGTAGCGGCAGGGGCCACAGATACGCAGTATTTT CASSVAAGATDTQYF
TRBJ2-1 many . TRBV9 TGTGCCAGCAGCGTAGGACTAGTCGAGCAGTTCTTC CASSVGLVEQFF
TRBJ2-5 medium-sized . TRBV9 TGTGCCAGCAGCGTAGTCGGGGGTGCGGGAGAGACCCAGTACTTC CASSVVGGAGETQYF
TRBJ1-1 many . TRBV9 TGTGCCAGCCGCGGTGCGGGTTCGATGAACACTGAAGCTTTCTTT CASRGAGSMNTEAFF
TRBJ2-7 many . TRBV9 TGTGCCAGCAGCGTAGGAACCGCAAGGGATGAGCAGTACTTC CASSVGTARDEQYF
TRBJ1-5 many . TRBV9 TGTGCCAGCAGCGTAACCCCCGCAGGGAATCAGCCCCAGCATTTT CASSVTPAGNQPQHF
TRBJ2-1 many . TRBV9 TGTGCCAGCAGCGCCTCGACGGTCCAGGTGGGCAATGAGCAGTTCTTC CASSASTVQVGNEQFF
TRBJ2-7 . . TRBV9 TGTGCCAGCAGCGCGCAGGGGTACTCCTACGAGCAGTACTTC CASSAQGYSYEQYF
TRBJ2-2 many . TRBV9 TGTGCCAGCAGCGTAGACGTAGGGCTGATCACCGGGGAGCTGTTTTTT CASSVDVGLITGELFF
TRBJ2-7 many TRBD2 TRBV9 TGTGCCAGCAGCCCTAGCCTAGCGGGAGGGCACGAGCAGTACTTC CASSPSLAGGHEQYF
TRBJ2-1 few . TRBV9 TGTGCCAGCAACGAGGGCACCTCCTACAATGAGCAGTTCTTC CASNEGTSYNEQFF
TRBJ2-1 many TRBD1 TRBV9 TGTGCCAGCAGCGTAGGACAGGGGGTCTACAATGAGCAGTTCTTC CASSVGQGVYNEQFF
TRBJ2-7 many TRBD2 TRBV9 TGTGCCAGCAGCGGGAAGACTAGCGGGAGGCCTCTGGGTCTCTACGAGCAGTACTTC CASSGKTSGRPLGLYEQYF
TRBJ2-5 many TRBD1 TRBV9 TGTGCCAGCAGCACTTCGGGACAGGGGAAGAGGGAGACCCAGTACTTC CASSTSGQGKRETQYF
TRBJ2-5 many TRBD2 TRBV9 TGTGCCAGCAGCGTAGGTACAGCGGGGGGATCGGAGACCCAGTACTTC CASSVGTAGGSETQYF
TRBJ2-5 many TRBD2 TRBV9 TGTGCCAGCAGCGTAGGAGCTAGCGGGGGAGGAGAGACCCAGTACTTC CASSVGASGGGETQYF
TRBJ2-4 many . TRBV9 TGTGCCAGCAGCGCGGGGCCGGGGGGCCAAAACATTCAGTACTTC CASSAGPGGQNIQYF
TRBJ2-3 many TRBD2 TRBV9 TGTGCCAGCAGCGTAGGAGGGCTAGCGGGGTGGGCAGATACGCAGTATTTT CASSVGGLAGWADTQYF
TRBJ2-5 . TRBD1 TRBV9 TGTGCCAGCAGCGTCAAACCGACAGGGCAAGAGACCCAGTACTTC CASSVKPTGQETQYF
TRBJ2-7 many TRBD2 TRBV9 TGTGCCAGCAGTACTAGCGGGAGTTCCTACGAGCAGTACTTC CASSTSGSSYEQYF
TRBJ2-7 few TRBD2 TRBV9 TGTGCCAGCAGCGCCACCCCACTAGCGACGGGGGAGCAGTACTTC CASSATPLATGEQYF
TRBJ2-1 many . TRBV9 TGTGCCAGCAGCTCCTCGGCCTCCTACAATGAGCAGTTCTTC CASSSSASYNEQFF
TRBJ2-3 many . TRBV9 TGTGCCAGCAGCGTAGAAGGGGCAGCAGTAGATACGCAGTATTTT CASSVEGAAVDTQYF
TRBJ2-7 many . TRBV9 TGTGCCAGCAGCGTAGCCACAGGGAGTATCGGTTACGAGCAGTACTTC CASSVATGSIGYEQYF
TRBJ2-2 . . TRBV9 TGTGCCAGCAGCGTCCGAACGGACTACTCTAACACCGGGGAGCTGTTTTTT CASSVRTDYSNTGELFF
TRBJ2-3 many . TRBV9 TGTGCCAGCAGCCCCTACTCGGAGGATACGCAGTATTTT CASSPYSEDTQYF
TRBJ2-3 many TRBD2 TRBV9 TGTGCCAGCAGCGTAGGGCGCGGGGGAGGGTCGGATACGCAGTATTTT CASSVGRGGGSDTQYF
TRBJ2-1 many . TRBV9 TGTGCCAGCAGCGTAGAGGACACCTACAATGAGCAGTTCTTC CASSVEDTYNEQFF
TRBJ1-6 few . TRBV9 TGTGCCAGCAGCGTATCGTGGGCTAATTCACCCCTCCACTTT CASSVSWANSPLHF
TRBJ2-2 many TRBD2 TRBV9 TGTGCCAGCAGCCCCCGGAGCGGGAGTGGGAACACCGGGGAGCTGTTTTTT CASSPRSGSGNTGELFF
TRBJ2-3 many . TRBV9 TGTGCCAGCAGCGTAGACAGGGCCGATACGCAGTATTTT CASSVDRADTQYF
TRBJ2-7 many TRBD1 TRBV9 TGTGCCAGCAGCGTAGCAGGGGGCGGGACCTACGAGCAGTACTTC CASSVAGGGTYEQYF
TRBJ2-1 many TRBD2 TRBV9 TGTGCCAGCAGCCCAACGGGGGGGGGAGAAGACAATGAGCAGTTCTTC CASSPTGGGEDNEQFF
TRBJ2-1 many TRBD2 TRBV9 TGTGCCAGCAGCGTCAGCGGGGGTCACCTCAATGAGCAGTTCTTC CASSVSGGHLNEQFF
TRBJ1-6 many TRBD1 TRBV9 TGTGCCAGCAGCGTAGCAGCAGGGGGGAATTCACCCCTCCACTTT CASSVAAGGNSPLHF
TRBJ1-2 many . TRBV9 TGTGCCAGCAGCGTGGGGCAGGTAGCTAACTATGGCTACACCTTC CASSVGQVANYGYTF
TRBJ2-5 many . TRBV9 TGTGCCAGCAGCGTCCTACCCAGTCCCGGGGAGACCCAGTACTTC CASSVLPSPGETQYF
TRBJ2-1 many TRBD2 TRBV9 TGTGCCAGCAGAGGGGGACTAGCGGGAGGTAATGAGCAGTTCTTC CASRGGLAGGNEQFF
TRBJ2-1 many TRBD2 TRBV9 TGTGCCAGCAGGCCCCCGGGACTAGAGGTTAATGAGCAGTTCTTC CASRPPGLEVNEQFF
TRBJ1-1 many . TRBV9 TGTGCCAGCAGCCAGCTGGGACATATGAACACTGAAGCTTTCTTT CASSQLGHMNTEAFF
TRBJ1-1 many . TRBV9 TGTGCCAGCAGCGTAGGACGAACCACTGAAGCTTTCTTT CASSVGRTTEAFF
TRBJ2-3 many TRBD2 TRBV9 TGTGCCAGCAGCGGACCTCGTAGCGGGGGCGCTAGCACAGATACGCAGTATTTT CASSGPRSGGASTDTQYF
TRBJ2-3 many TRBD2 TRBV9 TGTGCCAGCAGCGTAGCGGGGGGGATCACAGATACGCAGTATTTT CASSVAGGITDTQYF